The 20 T cell receptor beta chains below all came from one sample that was sequenced in a study of cytomegalovirus exposure and HLA in healthy donors. PCR used 60 Vbeta primers and 13 Jbeta primers. Data came from immunoSEQ multiplex PCR; TCRdb stores just in-frame clones and leaves some out. This table holds roughly 120,000 clones, around 76% found once. The sample comprised PBMCs. These receptors were collected from a man in his fifties or sixties in good health and CMV-seropositive.

The chain uses TRBV18 and TRBJ1-6; 7 nucleotides align to TRBD1. Germline V gene sequence: CDR1 KGHSH, CDR2 LQKENI. The CDR3 contains 14 residues. The junction had 2 bases not matched to a gene; V was cut back by 4 bases and J by 5 bases. In DNA, the CDR3 is TGTGCCAGCTCACAGGGGGCTGATAATTCACCCCTCCACTTT. This sequence encodes CASSQGADNSPLHF.

This clone was recorded once. This chain joins TRBV2 and TRBJ2-7; TRBD1 is a possible D gene (6 bases). CDR3 length: 13 amino acids. Trimming took off 6 bases at V and 2 bases at J, with 11 bases between the two ends. Germline loops: CDR1 SNHLY, CDR2 FYNNEI. The DNA of the CDR3 is TGTGCCAGCAGGGACCGGGACACCTACGAGCAGTACTTC. It codes for CASRDRDTYEQYF.

The chain carries TRBV28 and TRBJ1-3; TRBD1 is a possible D gene (5 bases). There are 15 residues in the CDR3. Trimming stripped 4 bases from V and 5 bases from J, with 15 bases between. Germline V gene lookup returns CDR1 MDHEN and CDR2 SYDVKM. The CDR3: CASSSNPGLRNTIYF. As DNA, the CDR3 is TGTGCCAGCAGTTCAAACCCAGGGCTCAGAAACACCATATATTTT.

This clone came up once. The gene calls are TRBV9 and TRBJ1-2, with no clear D. Trimming removed 0 bases from V and 6 bases from J, with 3 bases in between. Germline CDR1 and CDR2: SGDLS and YYNGEE. CDR3 length: 11 residues. The CDR3 spells CASSVGHGYTF. The CDR3 DNA reads as TGTGCCAGCAGCGTAGGGCATGGCTACACCTTC.

The chain combines TRBV11-2 with TRBJ2-7; 12 bases align to TRBD2. The CDR3 extends over 16 amino acids. Germline CDR1 reads SGHAT; CDR2 reads FQNNGV. J gave up 6 bases and V 1 base, and 7 bases lay outside the gene matches. The DNA for the CDR3 is TGTGCCAGCAGCTTAGTTCTAGCGGGAGGGCCAATCGAGCAGTACTTC. Translated, it gives CASSLVLAGGPIEQYF. Full variable domain (outside the CDR3, taken from reference TRBV11-2 and TRBJ2-7): EAGVAQSPRYKIIEKRQSVAFWCNPISGHATLYWYQQILGQGPKLLIQFQNNGVVDDSQLPKDRFSAERLKGVDSTLKIQPAKLEDSAVYLCASSLVLAGGPIEQYFGPGTRLTVT.

This clone has a single count. This sequence joins TRBV14 and TRBJ1-6; D gene ambiguous. CDR3 length: 13 residues. V lost 1 base and J lost 7, with 5 bases in between. In germline, CDR1 is SGHDN, CDR2 FVKESK. DNA for the CDR3: TGTGCCAGCAGCCAAGCCCTAAATTCACCCCTCCACTTT. Translation: CASSQALNSPLHF.

This clone was seen only once. This chain uses TRBV5-1 with TRBJ2-2, with TRBD2 identical over 7 bases. Germline-derived CDR1 and CDR2 are SGHRS and YFSETQ. The junction had 9 bases not matched to a gene; V was cut back by 4 bases and J by 6 bases. This CDR3 region has 15 residues. CDR3 region: CASSAEAGFAGELFF. In nucleotides, the CDR3 is TGCGCCAGCAGCGCGGAAGCGGGGTTTGCCGGGGAGCTGTTTTTT. The whole variable domain, remainder taken from reference TRBV5-1 and TRBJ2-2, is KAGVTQTPRYLIKTRGQQVTLSCSPISGHRSVSWYQQTPGQGLQFLFEYFSETQRNKGNFPGRFSGRQFSNSRSEMNVSTLELGDSALYLCASSAEAGFAGELFFGEGSRLTVL.

The chain uses TRBV27 and TRBJ2-3; D possibly corresponds to TRBD1 (6 bases). CDR3 length: 17 residues. Germline CDR1 reads MNHEY; CDR2 reads SMNVEV (reference sequence). The V gene lost 5 bases and the J gene lost 2 bases, with 20 bases spanning the gap. The chain's CDR3 is CASSIRGGRGYTDTQYF. In nucleotides, the CDR3 is TGTGCCAGCAGTATAAGGGGCGGCAGGGGATACACAGATACGCAGTATTTT.

This clone was seen a few times. The J gene is TRBJ2-5, the V gene TRBV7-9, with 8 bases lining up with TRBD1. Trimming took 4 bases from V and 0 from J; bases not matched to a gene: 4. CDR1 is SEHNR, CDR2 FQNEAQ, per germline (reference sequence). The CDR3 length is 15 residues. The chain's CDR3 is CASSSLDRDQETQYF. In DNA, the CDR3 is TGTGCCAGCAGCTCCCTGGACAGGGACCAAGAGACCCAGTACTTC.

The V call is TRBV5-1, the J call TRBJ2-3, with 8 bases identical to TRBD1. CDR3 length equals 15 residues. Germline trimming cut 4 bases from V and 4 bases from J; bases unmatched to any gene: 8. Germline V CDR1 and CDR2: SGHRS, YFSETQ. The CDR3 sequence is CASSGDRGRSDTQYF. In nucleotides, the CDR3 is TGCGCCAGCAGCGGTGACAGGGGACGGTCAGATACGCAGTATTTT.

This clone appeared a single time. V is TRBV5-1 and J is TRBJ2-7; 9 positions agree with TRBD1. This CDR3 region has 15 residues. Trimming at V came to 2 bases and at J to 2 bases, leaving 5 bases not matched to a gene. Germline V gene data show CDR1 as SGHRS and CDR2 as YFSETQ. CDR3 sequence: CASSFDWDRAYEQYF. In DNA, the CDR3 is TGCGCCAGCAGCTTCGACTGGGACAGGGCCTACGAGCAGTACTTC.

The gene calls are TRBV6-1 and TRBJ2-5; D remains unclear. The J call is doubtful: the DNA matches TRBJ2-7 better. From germline, CDR1 is MNHNS and CDR2 SASEGT. CDR3 size: 14 residues. The CDR3 DNA sequence: TGTGCCAGCAGTGAAGTGTATCAGGCCTACGAGCAGTACTTC. Its translation is CASSEVYQAYEQYF.

This clone has more than one count but fewer than ten. The chain carries TRBV7-6 and TRBJ2-7; the D is unclear. V was trimmed by 1 base and J by 4 bases, leaving 8 bases between them. CDR1 is SGHVS, CDR2 FNYEAQ, per germline. The CDR3 totals 13 residues. CDR3 in amino acids: CASSLGATYEQYF. The CDR3 bases are TGTGCCAGCAGCTTAGGAGCTACTTACGAGCAGTACTTC.

This clone has more than one count but fewer than ten. V gene TRBV13 combines with J gene TRBJ1-6; D not resolved. Trimming shortened V by 4 bases and J by 0 bases, and 10 bases separated the two germline ends. Germline CDR1 reads PRHDT; CDR2 reads FYEKMQ (reference sequence). The CDR3 is made up of 16 amino acids. CDR3 in DNA: TGTGCCAGCAGCTCTGGGAGGAGCTCCTATAATTCACCCCTCCACTTT. Amino acids: CASSSGRSSYNSPLHF.

V gene TRBV6-1 combines with J gene TRBJ1-3, with a possible D match to TRBD1 (5 bases). This CDR3 region has 12 residues. Germline CDR1 is MNHNS and CDR2 is SASEGT. Trimming took off 5 bases at V and 8 bases at J, with 10 bases between the two ends. CDR3 coding DNA: TGTGCCAGCAGTCGGGGGTTAGACACCATATATTTT. Translating it yields CASSRGLDTIYF.

The chain recombines TRBV2 with TRBJ1-5, with 8 nucleotides matching TRBD1. The germline gives CDR1 SNHLY, CDR2 FYNNEI. The J segment lost 7 bases and the V segment lost 4 bases, leaving 6 bases of the junction unmatched. The CDR3 is 14 amino acids. The CDR3 DNA reads TGTGCCAGCAGTGGGGCAGGGGGCCGGCAGCCCCAGCATTTT. Its protein product is CASSGAGGRQPQHF.

The chain is built from TRBV11-3 and TRBJ2-3; 7 positions match TRBD2. This CDR3 spans 14 amino acids. Germline V gene lookup returns CDR1 SGHNT and CDR2 YENEEA. V was clipped by 1 base and J by 5 bases; unmatched bases: 3. CDR3 residues: CASSLAGGIDTQYF. In DNA, the CDR3 is TGTGCCAGCAGCTTAGCCGGGGGGATAGATACGCAGTATTTT.

This clone was recorded once. The V and J genes are TRBV2 and TRBJ1-5, with D maybe TRBD1 (6 bases). This CDR3 comprises 15 residues. The V end lost 3 bases, the J end lost 6 bases, and 15 bases lay between the germline ends. Germline CDR1 and CDR2: SNHLY and FYNNEI. The CDR3 is CASSDGQGIFQPQHF. The CDR3 DNA sequence: TGTGCCAGCAGTGACGGGCAGGGGATTTTTCAGCCCCAGCATTTT.

This rearrangement joins TRBV6-5 to TRBJ2-5, with D possibly being TRBD1 (6 bases). Germline CDR1 is MNHEY and CDR2 is SVGAGI. V gave up 6 bases and J gave up 7 bases, with 15 bases separating them. The CDR3 has 13 amino acids. The CDR3 here is CASSQTGLPTQYF. CDR3 DNA sequence: TGTGCCAGCAGCCAGACAGGCCTCCCGACCCAGTACTTC.

The chain uses TRBV16 and TRBJ2-3; 15 nucleotides align to TRBD2. The germline V gene encodes CDR1 KGHSY and CDR2 FQNENV. The CDR3 totals 16 residues. The V gene end was trimmed by 4 bases and the J gene end by 6 bases; junction bases not matched to a gene: 5. For the CDR3, the DNA is TGTGCCAGCAGCCCCGGACTAGCGGGAGGGGAGGATACGCAGTATTTT. Residues: CASSPGLAGGEDTQYF. The full variable domain, in which reference TRBV16 and TRBJ2-3 provide the parts outside the CDR3, is GEEVAQTPKHLVRGEGQKAKLYCAPIKGHSYVFWYQQVLKNEFKFLISFQNENVFDETGMPKERFSAKCLPNSPCSLEIQATKLEDSAVYFCASSPGLAGGEDTQYFGPGTRLTVL.